A single sample is the source of the 17 T cell receptor beta chains below, sequenced in a study of cytomegalovirus exposure and HLA in healthy donors. The PCR used 60 Vbeta and 13 Jbeta primers. Only in-frame clones appear in the TCRdb table, and some are missing; sequencing was by immunoSEQ multiplex PCR. Recorded here are more than 40,000 clones; the top ten clones represent about 1.2%. Sequenced material: PBMCs. These receptors were collected from a woman in her thirties or forties in good health and CMV-seronegative.

The chain uses TRBV9 and TRBJ1-1; D not resolved. Germline values: CDR1 SGDLS, CDR2 YYNGEE. The CDR3 runs 13 residues. V was trimmed by 1 base and J by 1 base, leaving 5 bases between them. CDR3 region: CASSVYKNTEAFF. Written as DNA, the CDR3 is TGTGCCAGCAGCGTATACAAGAACACTGAAGCTTTCTTT.

The chain couples TRBV4-1 to TRBJ2-1; 7 bases align to TRBD2. Germline CDR1 and CDR2: MGHRA and YSYEKL. V was clipped by 7 bases and J by 7 bases; unmatched bases: 16. The CDR3 is made up of 16 amino acids. CDR3: CASNSQRGGSMNEQFF. The CDR3 DNA follows: TGCGCCAGCAACTCCCAGAGGGGCGGGAGTATGAATGAGCAGTTCTTC.

V is TRBV7-6 and J is TRBJ1-1; TRBD1 aligns across 9 bases. The CDR3 consists of 16 residues. Germline V CDR1 and CDR2: SGHVS, FNYEAQ. The trim removed 3 bases at V and 3 bases at J, leaving 8 bases unmatched. The CDR3: CASSLGQGISDTEAFF. The DNA of the CDR3 is TGTGCCAGCAGCTTGGGACAGGGAATTTCGGACACTGAAGCTTTCTTT.

This chain joins TRBV7-9 and TRBJ2-5, with D maybe TRBD1 (6 bases). Per germline, CDR1 SEHNR and CDR2 FQNEAQ (reference sequence). The V and J ends lost 1 base and 5 bases respectively, with 14 bases between them. This CDR3 contains 15 residues. The CDR3 DNA reads as TGTGCCAGCAGCTTAGGGCAGGGGCTGGGGGAGACCCAGTACTTC. This sequence encodes CASSLGQGLGETQYF.

The CDR3 loop is CASSQELQERGLVYEQYF. The DNA of the CDR3 is TGCGCCAGCAGCCAAGAGCTGCAGGAGCGGGGACTCGTCTACGAGCAGTACTTC. The rearrangement links TRBV4-3 to TRBJ2-7; 7 bases line up with TRBD2. CDR3 length: 18 amino acids. From germline, CDR1 is LGHNA and CDR2 YSLEER. Trimming took 0 bases from V and 3 from J; bases not matched to a gene: 14.

V usage is TRBV9 and J usage is TRBJ2-5; no firm D call. This CDR3 spans 16 amino acids. Germline V gene data show CDR1 as SGDLS and CDR2 as YYNGEE. Trimming pared 3 bases from V and 3 bases from J, leaving 18 bases between. The CDR3 DNA is TGTGCCAGCAGCGCCGCCCCCAATATTCGCGAAGAGACCCAGTACTTC. Its translation is CASSAAPNIREETQYF.

The chain uses TRBV7-9 and TRBJ1-2, with a possible D match to TRBD1 (6 bases). Trimming stripped 5 bases from V and 4 bases from J, with 14 bases between. The CDR3 runs to 14 residues. Germline CDR1 is SEHNR and CDR2 is FQNEAQ (reference sequence). The DNA for the CDR3 is TGTGCCAGCAGCGGGGAGCGGGACATCTATGGCTACACCTTC. It encodes CASSGERDIYGYTF.

The V call is TRBV7-3, the J call TRBJ1-1; D is uncertain. CDR1 is SGHTA and CDR2 is FQGTGA in the germline V gene. V lost 1 base and J 10 bases, leaving 13 bases between the germline ends. This CDR3 comprises 13 residues. The DNA of the CDR3 is TGTGCCAGCAGCTTAAAGGGAGGGAGCGGAGCTTTCTTT. This translates into CASSLKGGSGAFF.

The chain carries TRBV18 and TRBJ2-5, with D tentatively TRBD2 (6 bases). The CDR3 loop spans 14 amino acids. Germline loops: CDR1 KGHSH, CDR2 LQKENI. V shed 2 bases and J shed 5 bases, with 12 bases lying between them. CDR3 in amino acids: CASSPGTPPETQYF. DNA for the CDR3: TGTGCCAGCTCACCAGGGACTCCACCTGAGACCCAGTACTTC.

The rearrangement uses TRBV25-1 and TRBJ2-3, with D possibly matching TRBD2 (5 bases). The length of the CDR3 is 13 residues. Per the germline V gene, CDR1 is MGHDK and CDR2 is SYGVNS. Trimming left V 2 bases short and J 3 bases short, with 6 bases between. The CDR3 protein is CASSEGGTDTQYF. The CDR3, as DNA: TGTGCCAGCAGTGAAGGCGGGACAGATACGCAGTATTTT.

V and J are TRBV9 and TRBJ2-2; a possible D gene is TRBD2 (5 bases). Germline assignment: CDR1 SGDLS and CDR2 YYNGEE. The CDR3 has 16 amino acids. Trimming stripped 0 bases from V and 4 bases from J, with 13 bases between. The CDR3 here is CASSVVEGVVTGELFF. The CDR3 bases are TGTGCCAGCAGCGTAGTTGAGGGAGTAGTCACCGGGGAGCTGTTTTTT.

The chain combines TRBV28 with TRBJ1-1; D uncertain. CDR1 is MDHEN, CDR2 SYDVKM, per germline. This CDR3 has 14 residues. Deletions cut 6 bases from V and 2 bases from J, with 13 bases between. DNA for the CDR3: TGTGCCAGCAGGTCCCCGCAGGAAAACACTGAAGCTTTCTTT. It translates to CASRSPQENTEAFF.

The rearrangement uses TRBV18 and TRBJ2-5; no firm D call. Germline CDR1 KGHSH, CDR2 LQKENI. V was shortened by 6 bases and J by 3 bases, with 8 bases between the two germline ends. This CDR3 spans 12 amino acids. In nucleotides, the CDR3 is TGTGCCAGCTCGAGTAAGAAAGAGACCCAGTACTTC. This gives the protein CASSSKKETQYF.

The rearrangement uses TRBV13 and TRBJ1-3, with D uncertain. CDR1 and CDR2 from the germline V gene are PRHDT and FYEKMQ (reference sequence). V was clipped by 0 bases and J by 2 bases, with 14 bases between them. The CDR3 consists of 17 residues. CDR3 in amino acids: CASSLGLPGLTGNTIYF. DNA of the CDR3: TGTGCCAGCAGCTTAGGCCTTCCAGGCCTCACTGGAAACACCATATATTTT.

The rearrangement joins TRBV5-1 to TRBJ1-2, with D maybe TRBD1 (5 bases). Germline lookup yields CDR1 SGHRS and CDR2 YFSETQ. This CDR3 comprises 15 residues. Deletions cut 4 bases from V and 4 bases from J, with 17 bases between. The CDR3, as DNA: TGCGCCAGCAGCCCCACACCGACAGATATCTATGGCTACACCTTC. Its translation: CASSPTPTDIYGYTF. Complete variable domain (other parts from reference TRBV5-1 and TRBJ1-2): KAGVTQTPRYLIKTRGQQVTLSCSPISGHRSVSWYQQTPGQGLQFLFEYFSETQRNKGNFPGRFSGRQFSNSRSEMNVSTLELGDSALYLCASSPTPTDIYGYTFGSGTRLTVV.

The chain couples TRBV18 to TRBJ1-2; 7 positions agree with TRBD1. This CDR3 contains 14 residues. V trimming: 8 bases; J trimming: 0 bases; junction bases outside the gene matches: 6. From germline, CDR1 is KGHSH and CDR2 LQKENI. The chain's CDR3 is CASAPGQANYGYTF. The CDR3 region has the DNA TGTGCCAGCGCTCCAGGACAGGCTAACTATGGCTACACCTTC. The complete variable domain, with remaining parts taken from reference TRBV18 and TRBJ1-2, reads NAGVMQNPRHLVRRRGQEARLRCSPMKGHSHVYWYRQLPEEGLKFMVYLQKENIIDESGMPKERFSAEFPKEGPSILRIQQVVRGDSAAYFCASAPGQANYGYTFGSGTRLTVV.

The V gene is TRBV5-1, the J gene TRBJ2-7; the match to TRBD2 covers 10 bases. With V trimmed by 5 bases and J by 4 bases, 12 bases remained unmatched. This CDR3 is built from 16 residues. The germline V gene has CDR1 SGHRS and CDR2 YFSETQ. The CDR3 spells CASSSPSGSGWYEQYF. Written as DNA, the CDR3 is TGCGCCAGCAGTTCGCCTAGCGGGAGCGGTTGGTACGAGCAGTACTTC.